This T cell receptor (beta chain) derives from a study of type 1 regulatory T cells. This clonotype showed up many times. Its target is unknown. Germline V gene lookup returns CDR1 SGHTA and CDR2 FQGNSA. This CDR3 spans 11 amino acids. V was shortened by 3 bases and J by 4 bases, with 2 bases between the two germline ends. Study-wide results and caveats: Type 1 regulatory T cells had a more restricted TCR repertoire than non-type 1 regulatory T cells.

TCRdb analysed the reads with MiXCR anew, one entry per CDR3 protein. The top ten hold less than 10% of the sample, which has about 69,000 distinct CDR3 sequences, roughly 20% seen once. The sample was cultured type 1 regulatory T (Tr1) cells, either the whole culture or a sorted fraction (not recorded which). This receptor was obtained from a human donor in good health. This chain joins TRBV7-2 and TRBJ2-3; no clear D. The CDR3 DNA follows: TGTGCCAGCAGCTTTGCAGATACGCAGTATTTT. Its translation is CASSFADTQYF.